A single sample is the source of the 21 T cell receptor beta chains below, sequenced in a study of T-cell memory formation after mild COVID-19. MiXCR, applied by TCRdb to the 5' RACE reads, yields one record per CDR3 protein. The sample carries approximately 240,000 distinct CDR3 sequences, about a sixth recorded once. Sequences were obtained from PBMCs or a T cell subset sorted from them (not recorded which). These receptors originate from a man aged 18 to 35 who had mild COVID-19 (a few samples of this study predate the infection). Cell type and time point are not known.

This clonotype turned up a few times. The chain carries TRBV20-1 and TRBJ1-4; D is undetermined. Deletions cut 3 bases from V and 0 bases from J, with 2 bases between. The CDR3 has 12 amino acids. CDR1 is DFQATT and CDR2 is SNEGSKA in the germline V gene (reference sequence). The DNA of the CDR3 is TGCAGTGCTAGCACAACTAATGAAAAACTGTTTTTT. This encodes CSASTTNEKLFF.

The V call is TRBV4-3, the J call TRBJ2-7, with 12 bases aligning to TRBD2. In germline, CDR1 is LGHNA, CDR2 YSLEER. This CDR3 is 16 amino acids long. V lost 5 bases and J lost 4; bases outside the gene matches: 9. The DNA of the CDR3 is TGCGCCAGCAGCTCCTCGCTAGCGGGGGGGACGTACGAGCAGTACTTC. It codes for CASSSSLAGGTYEQYF.

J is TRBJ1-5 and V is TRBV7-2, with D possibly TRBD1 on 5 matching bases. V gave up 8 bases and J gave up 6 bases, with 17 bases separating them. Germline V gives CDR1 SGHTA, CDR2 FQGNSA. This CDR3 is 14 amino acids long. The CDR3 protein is CASSPSSGGQPQHF. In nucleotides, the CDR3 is TGTGCCAGCTCTCCCTCTTCGGGGGGTCAGCCCCAGCATTTT.

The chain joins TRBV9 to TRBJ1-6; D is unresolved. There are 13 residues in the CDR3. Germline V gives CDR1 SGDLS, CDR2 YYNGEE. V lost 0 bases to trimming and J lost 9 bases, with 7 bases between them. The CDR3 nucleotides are TGTGCCAGCAGCGTAGCAGGCGCTTCACCCCTCCACTTT. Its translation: CASSVAGASPLHF. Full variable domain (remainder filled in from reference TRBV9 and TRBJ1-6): DSGVTQTPKHLITATGQRVTLRCSPRSGDLSVYWYQQSLDQGLQFLIQYYNGEERAKGNILERFSAQQFPDLHSELNLSSLELGDSALYFCASSVAGASPLHFGNGTRLTVT.

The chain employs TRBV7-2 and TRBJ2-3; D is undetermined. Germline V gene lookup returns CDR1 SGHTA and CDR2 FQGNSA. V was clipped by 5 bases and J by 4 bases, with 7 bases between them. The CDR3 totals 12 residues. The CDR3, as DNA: TGTGCCAGCAGCCCCGTCCCAGATACGCAGTATTTT. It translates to CASSPVPDTQYF.

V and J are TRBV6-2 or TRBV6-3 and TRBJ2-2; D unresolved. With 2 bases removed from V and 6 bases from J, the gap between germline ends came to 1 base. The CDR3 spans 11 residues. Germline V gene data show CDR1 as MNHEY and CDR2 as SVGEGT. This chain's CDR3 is CASSYPGELFF. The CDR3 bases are TGTGCCAGCAGTTACCCCGGGGAGCTGTTTTTT.

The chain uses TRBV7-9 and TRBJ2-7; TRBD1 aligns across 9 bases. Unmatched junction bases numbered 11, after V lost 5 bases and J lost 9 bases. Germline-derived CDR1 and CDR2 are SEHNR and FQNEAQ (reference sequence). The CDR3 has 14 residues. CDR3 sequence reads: CASSPGTGSGVQYV. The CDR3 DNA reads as TGTGCCAGCAGCCCCGGGACAGGGAGCGGCGTGCAGTACGTC.

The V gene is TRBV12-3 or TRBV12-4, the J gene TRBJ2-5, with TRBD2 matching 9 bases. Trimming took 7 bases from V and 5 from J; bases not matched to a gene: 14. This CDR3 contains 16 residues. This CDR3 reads CASILWSGGPTETQYF. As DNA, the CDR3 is TGTGCCAGCATCCTGTGGAGCGGGGGGCCGACGGAGACCCAGTACTTC.

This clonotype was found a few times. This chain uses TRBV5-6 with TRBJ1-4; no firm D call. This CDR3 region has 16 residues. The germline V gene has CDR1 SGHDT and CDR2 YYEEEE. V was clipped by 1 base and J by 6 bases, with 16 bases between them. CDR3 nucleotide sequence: TGTGCCAGCAGCTTGTGGGGTGTCGGGTTTGATGAAAAACTGTTTTTT. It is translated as CASSLWGVGFDEKLFF.

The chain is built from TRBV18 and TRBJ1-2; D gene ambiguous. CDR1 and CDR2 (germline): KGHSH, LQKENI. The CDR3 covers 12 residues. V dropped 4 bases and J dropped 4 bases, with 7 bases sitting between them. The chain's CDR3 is CASSQQAYGYTF. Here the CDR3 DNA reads TGTGCCAGCTCACAGCAGGCCTATGGCTACACCTTC.

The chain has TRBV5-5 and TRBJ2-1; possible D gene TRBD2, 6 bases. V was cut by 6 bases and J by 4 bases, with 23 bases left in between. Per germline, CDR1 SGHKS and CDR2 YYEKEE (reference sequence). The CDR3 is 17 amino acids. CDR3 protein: CASTLWGGTLRYNEQFF. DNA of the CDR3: TGTGCCAGCACCCTTTGGGGCGGGACGTTAAGGTACAATGAGCAGTTCTTC.

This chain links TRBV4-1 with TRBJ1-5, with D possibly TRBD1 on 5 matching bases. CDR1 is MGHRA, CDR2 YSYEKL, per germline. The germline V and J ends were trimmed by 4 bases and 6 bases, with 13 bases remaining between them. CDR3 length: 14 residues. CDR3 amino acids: CASSRGREGQPQHF. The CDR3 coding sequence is TGCGCCAGCAGCCGCGGCAGGGAGGGTCAGCCCCAGCATTTT.

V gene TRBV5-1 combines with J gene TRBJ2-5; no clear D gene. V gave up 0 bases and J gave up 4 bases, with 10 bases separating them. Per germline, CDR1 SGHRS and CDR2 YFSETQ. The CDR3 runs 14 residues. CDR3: CASSLARSAETQYF. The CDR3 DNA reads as TGCGCCAGCAGCTTGGCTCGGTCAGCAGAGACCCAGTACTTC.

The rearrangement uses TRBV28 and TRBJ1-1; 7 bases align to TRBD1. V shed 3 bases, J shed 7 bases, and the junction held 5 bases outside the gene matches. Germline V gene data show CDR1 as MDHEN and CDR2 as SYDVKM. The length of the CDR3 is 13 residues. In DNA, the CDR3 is TGTGCCAGCAGTTTGGGAGGGACAGATGAAGCTTTCTTT. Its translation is CASSLGGTDEAFF.

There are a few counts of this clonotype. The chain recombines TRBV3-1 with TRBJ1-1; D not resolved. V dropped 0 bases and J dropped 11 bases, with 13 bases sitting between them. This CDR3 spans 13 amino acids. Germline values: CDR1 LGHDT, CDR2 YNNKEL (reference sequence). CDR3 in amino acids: CASSQEGFPSAFF. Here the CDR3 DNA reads TGTGCCAGCAGCCAAGAGGGCTTTCCTTCCGCTTTCTTT.

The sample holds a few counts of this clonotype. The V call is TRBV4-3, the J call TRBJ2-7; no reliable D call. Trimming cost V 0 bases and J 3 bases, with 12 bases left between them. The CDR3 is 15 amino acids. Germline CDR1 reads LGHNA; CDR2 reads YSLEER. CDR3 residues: CASSQDGLPFYEQYF. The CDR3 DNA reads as TGCGCCAGCAGCCAAGACGGGCTACCCTTCTACGAGCAGTACTTC.

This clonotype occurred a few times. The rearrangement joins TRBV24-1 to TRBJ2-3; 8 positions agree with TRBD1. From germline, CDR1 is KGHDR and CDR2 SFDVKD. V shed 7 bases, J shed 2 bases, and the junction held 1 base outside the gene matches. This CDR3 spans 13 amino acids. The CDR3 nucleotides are TGTGCCACCAGCAGGGGGCACACAGATACGCAGTATTTT. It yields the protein CATSRGHTDTQYF.

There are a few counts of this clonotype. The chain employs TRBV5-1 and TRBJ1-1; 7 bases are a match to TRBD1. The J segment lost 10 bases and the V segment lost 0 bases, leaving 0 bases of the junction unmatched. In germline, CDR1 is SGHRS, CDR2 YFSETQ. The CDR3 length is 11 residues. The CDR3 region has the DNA TGCGCCAGCAGCTTGGGACAGGGAGCTTTCTTT. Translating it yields CASSLGQGAFF.

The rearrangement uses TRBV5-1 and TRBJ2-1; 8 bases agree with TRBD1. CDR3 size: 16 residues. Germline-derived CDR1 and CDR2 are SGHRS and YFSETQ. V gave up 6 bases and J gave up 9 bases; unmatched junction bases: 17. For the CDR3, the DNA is TGCGCCAGCATCGCCGGGACAGGTGGGGTCCGCGGTGAGCAGTTCTTC. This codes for CASIAGTGGVRGEQFF.

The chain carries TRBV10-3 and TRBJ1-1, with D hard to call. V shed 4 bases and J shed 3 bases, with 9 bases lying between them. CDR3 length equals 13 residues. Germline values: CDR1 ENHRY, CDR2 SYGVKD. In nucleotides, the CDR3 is TGTGCCATCAGTGTAATGGAAGACACTGAAGCTTTCTTT. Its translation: CAISVMEDTEAFF.

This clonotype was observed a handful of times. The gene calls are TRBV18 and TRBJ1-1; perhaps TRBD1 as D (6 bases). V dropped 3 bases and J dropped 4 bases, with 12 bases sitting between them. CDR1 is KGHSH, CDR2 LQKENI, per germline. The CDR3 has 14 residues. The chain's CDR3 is CASSPTGTGTEAFF. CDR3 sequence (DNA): TGTGCCAGCTCACCCACAGGGACCGGCACTGAAGCTTTCTTT.